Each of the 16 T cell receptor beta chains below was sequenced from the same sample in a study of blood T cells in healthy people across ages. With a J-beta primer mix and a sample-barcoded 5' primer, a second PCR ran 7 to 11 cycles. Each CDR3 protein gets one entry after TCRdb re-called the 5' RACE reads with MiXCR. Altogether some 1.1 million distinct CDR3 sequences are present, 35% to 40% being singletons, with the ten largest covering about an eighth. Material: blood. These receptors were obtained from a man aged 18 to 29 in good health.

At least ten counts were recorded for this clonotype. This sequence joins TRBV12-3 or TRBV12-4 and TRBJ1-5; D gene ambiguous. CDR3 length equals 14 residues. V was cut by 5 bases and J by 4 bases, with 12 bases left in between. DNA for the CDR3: TGTGCCAGCAGTCCCGGTGGACGGAATCAGCCCCAGCATTTT. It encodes CASSPGGRNQPQHF.

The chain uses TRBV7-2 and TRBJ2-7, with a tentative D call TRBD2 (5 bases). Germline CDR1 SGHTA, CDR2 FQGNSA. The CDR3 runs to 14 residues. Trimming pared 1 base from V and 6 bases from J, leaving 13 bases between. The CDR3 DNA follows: TGTGCCAGCAGCTTAGGCGGGCTAAGCTCCGAGCAGTACTTC. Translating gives CASSLGGLSSEQYF.

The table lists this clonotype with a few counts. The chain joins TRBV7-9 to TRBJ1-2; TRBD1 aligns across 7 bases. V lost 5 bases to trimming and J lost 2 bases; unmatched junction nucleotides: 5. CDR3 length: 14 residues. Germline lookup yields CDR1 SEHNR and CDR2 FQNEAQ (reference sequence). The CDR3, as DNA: TGTGCCAGCAGCGAGGACAGGCCGAACTATGGCTACACCTTC. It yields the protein CASSEDRPNYGYTF.

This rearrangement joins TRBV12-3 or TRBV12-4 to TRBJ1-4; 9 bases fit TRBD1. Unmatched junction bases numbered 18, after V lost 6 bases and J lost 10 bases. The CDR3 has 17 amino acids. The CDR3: CASSPGQGKIMSGKLFF. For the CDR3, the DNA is TGTGCCAGCAGCCCGGGACAGGGAAAAATTATGAGCGGAAAACTGTTTTTT.

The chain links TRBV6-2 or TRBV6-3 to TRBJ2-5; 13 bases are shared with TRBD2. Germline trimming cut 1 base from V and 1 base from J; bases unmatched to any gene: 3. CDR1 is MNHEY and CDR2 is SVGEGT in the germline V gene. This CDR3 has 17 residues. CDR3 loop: CASSYFRTSGGQETQYF. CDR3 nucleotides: TGTGCCAGCAGTTACTTCCGGACTAGCGGGGGCCAAGAGACCCAGTACTTC.

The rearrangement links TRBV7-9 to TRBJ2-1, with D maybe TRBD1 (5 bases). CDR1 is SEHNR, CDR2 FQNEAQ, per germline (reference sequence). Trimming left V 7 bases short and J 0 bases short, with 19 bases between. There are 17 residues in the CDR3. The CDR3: CASNHSEQGYSYNEQFF. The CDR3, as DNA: TGTGCCAGCAATCACTCCGAGCAGGGATACTCCTACAATGAGCAGTTCTTC.

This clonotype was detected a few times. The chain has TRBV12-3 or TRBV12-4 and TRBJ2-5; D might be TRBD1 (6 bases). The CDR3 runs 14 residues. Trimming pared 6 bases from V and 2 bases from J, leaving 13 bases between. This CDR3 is CASSTWTVQETQYF. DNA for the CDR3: TGTGCCAGCAGCACATGGACAGTTCAAGAGACCCAGTACTTC.

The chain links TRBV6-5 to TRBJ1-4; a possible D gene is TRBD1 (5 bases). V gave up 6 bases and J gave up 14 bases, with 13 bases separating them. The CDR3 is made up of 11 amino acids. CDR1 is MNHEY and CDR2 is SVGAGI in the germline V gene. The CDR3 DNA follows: TGTGCCAGCAGGGGACGGCGGAAGCTGTTTTTT. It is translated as CASRGRRKLFF.

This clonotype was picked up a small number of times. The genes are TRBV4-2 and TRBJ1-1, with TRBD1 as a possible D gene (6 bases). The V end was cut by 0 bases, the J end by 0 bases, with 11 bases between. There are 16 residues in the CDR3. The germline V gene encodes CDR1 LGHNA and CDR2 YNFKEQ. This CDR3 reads CASSQEDSFMNTEAFF. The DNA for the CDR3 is TGTGCCAGCAGCCAAGAGGACAGCTTCATGAACACTGAAGCTTTCTTT.

In nucleotides, the CDR3 is TGCAGCAGCAGGGAGGGTATTATGCACACTGAAGCTTTCTTT. This encodes CSSREGIMHTEAFF. The V gene is TRBV29-1, the J gene TRBJ1-1; D might be TRBD1 (5 bases). Deletions cut 8 bases from V and 3 bases from J, with 19 bases between. CDR1 is SQVTM and CDR2 is ANQGSEA in the germline V gene. The CDR3 extends over 14 amino acids.

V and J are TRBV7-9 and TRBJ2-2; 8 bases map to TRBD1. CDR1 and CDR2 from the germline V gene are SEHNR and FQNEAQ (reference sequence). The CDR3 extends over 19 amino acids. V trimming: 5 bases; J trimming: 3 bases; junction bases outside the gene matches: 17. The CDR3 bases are TGTGCCAGCAGCCTCCGCCCGGGACAGGTTAGACCGGACACCGGGGAGCTGTTTTTT. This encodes CASSLRPGQVRPDTGELFF.

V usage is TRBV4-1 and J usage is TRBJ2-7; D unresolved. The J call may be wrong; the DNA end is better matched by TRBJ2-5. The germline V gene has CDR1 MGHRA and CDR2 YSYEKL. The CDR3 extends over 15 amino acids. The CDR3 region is CASSQDPWGQETQYF. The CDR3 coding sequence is TGCGCCAGCAGCCAAGATCCGTGGGGTCAAGAGACCCAGTACTTC.

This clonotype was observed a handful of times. CDR3 DNA sequence: TGTGCCAGCAGCGCAATGGATCAGCCCCAGCATTTT. The encoded protein is CASSAMDQPQHF. The chain links TRBV12-3 or TRBV12-4 to TRBJ1-5; D is unresolved. The CDR3 is made up of 12 amino acids. The V and J ends lost 6 bases and 5 bases respectively, with 8 bases between them.

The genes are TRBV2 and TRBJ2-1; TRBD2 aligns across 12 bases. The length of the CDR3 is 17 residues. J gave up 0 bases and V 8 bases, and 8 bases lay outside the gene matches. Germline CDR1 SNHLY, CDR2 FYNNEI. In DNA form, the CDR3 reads TGTGCCAGCCCAGGGACTAGCGGGCTGAGCTCCTACAATGAGCAGTTCTTC. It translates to CASPGTSGLSSYNEQFF.

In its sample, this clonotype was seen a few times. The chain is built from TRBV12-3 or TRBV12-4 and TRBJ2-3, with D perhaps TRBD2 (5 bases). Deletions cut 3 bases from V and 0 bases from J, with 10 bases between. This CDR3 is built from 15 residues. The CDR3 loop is CASSFWLASTDTQYF. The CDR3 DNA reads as TGTGCCAGCAGTTTCTGGCTAGCCAGCACAGATACGCAGTATTTT.

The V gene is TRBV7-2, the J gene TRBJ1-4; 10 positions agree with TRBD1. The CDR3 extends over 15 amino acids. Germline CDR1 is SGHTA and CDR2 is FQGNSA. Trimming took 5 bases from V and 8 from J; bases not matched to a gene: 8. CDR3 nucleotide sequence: TGTGCCAGCAGCCTTGGGACAGGGGTTCACGAAAAACTGTTTTTT. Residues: CASSLGTGVHEKLFF.